The text below deals with one T cell receptor beta chain. The CDR3 consists of 14 residues. The ends were cut back, 2 bases at V and 6 bases at J, with 9 bases in the middle. Germline values: CDR1 SGHNT, CDR2 YYREEE (reference sequence). The sample comes from a study of blood T cell repertoires in COVID-19. Whole-study context: COVID-19 samples collected from the United States, Italy and Spain covered acute and convalescent phases. PBMCs, B-cell-depleted T cells, or T cells were the source of the cDNA or gDNA that made up the material.

In the original workflow: By means of reference gene primer amplification, nucleated cell counts were estimated. The table came from immunoSEQ multiplex PCR; TCRdb's copy has only in-frame clones and leaves some out. D and trimming come from the DNA, and the V and J calls and clone size come from that table. The repertoire consists of about 190,000 clones, with 88% occurring once and the leading ten covering approximately 1.1%. The clonotype was recovered from a man aged 25-45 years with acute or convalescent COVID-19. The chain joins TRBV5-4 to TRBJ1-6; no definite D call. Sequenced sample: peripheral blood. The CDR3, as DNA: TGTGCCAGCAGCTTTAAAGGAGTTAATTCACCCCTCCACTTT. Protein: CASSFKGVNSPLHF.